Presented here are 18 T cell receptor beta chains from one specimen sequenced in a study of beta chain features in type 1 diabetes. The investigators reverse transcribed all of the isolated RNA, so they sequenced expressed TCRB transcripts. Only in-frame clones appear in the TCRdb table, and some are missing; sequencing was by immunoSEQ multiplex PCR. The data show some 300,000 clones, with 8% seen just once and 1% held by the top ten. The sequencing sample was made of central memory CD4+ T cells from blood. These receptors all stem from a woman between 18 and 29 years old in good health.

CDR3 sequence (DNA): TGTGCCAGCAGTGCGCTAGCGGAGACCCAGTACTTC. It yields the protein CASSALAETQYF. This chain joins TRBV2 and TRBJ2-5, with D possibly TRBD2 on 6 matching bases. This CDR3 spans 12 amino acids. CDR1 is SNHLY and CDR2 is FYNNEI in the germline V gene. Trimming stripped 4 bases from V and 5 bases from J, with 8 bases between.

V and J are TRBV7-2 and TRBJ2-1; 7 bases are a match to TRBD2. Trimming removed 0 bases from V and 2 bases from J; junction bases left unmatched: 4. Germline CDR1 and CDR2: SGHTA and FQGNSA. CDR3 length: 16 residues. In DNA form, the CDR3 reads TGTGCCAGCAGCTTAGCGGCGGGAGTAGCCTACAATGAGCAGTTCTTC. Its protein is CASSLAAGVAYNEQFF.

The V and J genes are TRBV4-3 and TRBJ2-1; D may be TRBD1 or TRBD2 (5 bases each). Germline CDR1 LGHNA, CDR2 YSLEER. V shed 0 bases and J shed 0 bases, with 12 bases lying between them. This CDR3 is built from 17 residues. This CDR3 reads CASSQDRGTSSYNEQFF. The CDR3 DNA reads as TGCGCCAGCAGCCAAGATAGAGGGACCAGCTCCTACAATGAGCAGTTCTTC.

This clone was observed at least ten times. V usage is TRBV14 and J usage is TRBJ2-1; no clear D. CDR3 length: 14 residues. Trimming took 9 bases from V and 0 from J, leaving 12 bases between them. CDR1 and CDR2 (germline): SGHDN, FVKESK. CDR3 DNA: TGTGCCAGTTCAATATCTAGCTCCTACAATGAGCAGTTCTTC. Translating it yields CASSISSSYNEQFF.

V is TRBV6-5 and J is TRBJ2-7, with D tentatively TRBD1 or TRBD2 (5 bases each). This CDR3 has 12 residues. The ends were cut back, 6 bases at V and 8 bases at J, with 14 bases in the middle. Germline CDR1 and CDR2: MNHEY and SVGAGI. CDR3 DNA: TGTGCCAGCAGCCCGGGACGGTACCAGCAGTACGTC. As protein: CASSPGRYQQYV.

V is TRBV7-6 and J is TRBJ1-2; 9 nucleotides align to TRBD1. The V and J ends lost 3 bases and 8 bases, in that order; junction bases with no gene match: 4. The CDR3 sequence is 13 residues long. Germline values: CDR1 SGHVS, CDR2 FNYEAQ. CDR3 DNA: TGTGCCAGCAGCTTTACAGGGGGCTGGGGCTACACCTTC. Translated: CASSFTGGWGYTF.

This clone has just a few counts. V is TRBV7-9 and J is TRBJ2-1; 7 bases agree with TRBD1. The CDR3 extends over 15 amino acids. Germline CDR1 reads SEHNR; CDR2 reads FQNEAQ (reference sequence). With V trimmed by 5 bases and J by 4 bases, 8 bases remained unmatched. CDR3 bases: TGTGCCAGCAGCGCTAGACAGGGTGGATACAATGAGCAGTTCTTC. This gives the protein CASSARQGGYNEQFF.

The V and J genes are TRBV18 and TRBJ2-5; D perhaps matches TRBD2 (5 bases). V was cut by 1 base and J by 5 bases, with 11 bases left in between. CDR1 KGHSH and CDR2 LQKENI come from the germline V gene. The CDR3 runs to 14 residues. CDR3 residues: CASSPQRGLETQYF. Written as DNA, the CDR3 is TGTGCCAGCTCACCACAACGAGGGCTGGAGACCCAGTACTTC.

The gene calls are TRBV7-2 and TRBJ2-4; possible D gene TRBD2, 7 bases. CDR1 SGHTA and CDR2 FQGNSA come from the germline V gene. The V and J ends lost 8 bases and 1 base respectively, with 18 bases between them. CDR3 length: 16 residues. CDR3 sequence: CASQRGGPMAKNIQYF. CDR3 nucleotide sequence: TGTGCCAGCCAGAGGGGGGGACCTATGGCCAAAAACATTCAGTACTTC.

This clone was recorded a few times. The rearrangement uses TRBV12-5 and TRBJ2-3; a possible D gene is TRBD2 (6 bases). The CDR3 spans 15 residues. V was pared by 7 bases and J by 0 bases, with 14 bases between. From germline, CDR1 is LGHNT and CDR2 FRNRAP. This CDR3 is CASVPAGTSTDTQYF. The CDR3 region has the DNA TGTGCTAGTGTCCCCGCGGGGACTAGCACAGATACGCAGTATTTT.

This clone was observed at least ten times. The chain links TRBV7-2 to TRBJ2-1; no reliable D call. CDR3 size: 14 residues. CDR1 and CDR2 from the germline V gene are SGHTA and FQGNSA. The germline V and J ends were trimmed by 1 base and 0 bases, with 4 bases remaining between them. The CDR3 sequence is CASSLGGSYNEQFF. CDR3 nucleotide sequence: TGTGCCAGCAGCTTAGGAGGCTCCTACAATGAGCAGTTCTTC.

This clone was picked up a small number of times. The chain employs TRBV6-6 and TRBJ1-2; 8 bases fit TRBD1. Trimming at V came to 5 bases and at J to 0 bases, leaving 5 bases not matched to a gene. The CDR3 spans 15 residues. Germline CDR1 MNHNY, CDR2 SVGAGI (reference sequence). CDR3 region: CASSGQGLTNYGYTF. CDR3 nucleotides: TGTGCCAGCAGTGGACAGGGCCTAACTAACTATGGCTACACCTTC.

The V gene is TRBV7-2, the J gene TRBJ2-2; weak D call: TRBD1 (6 bases). The germline CDR1 and CDR2 sequences are SGHTA and FQGNSA. V lost 5 bases to trimming and J lost 4 bases, with 11 bases between them. The CDR3 contains 14 residues. This CDR3 is CASSQGLTTGELFF. In nucleotides, the CDR3 is TGTGCCAGCAGCCAGGGGCTGACCACCGGGGAGCTGTTTTTT.

This clone occurred a few times. V and J are TRBV7-2 and TRBJ1-1; 8 nucleotides match TRBD1. The CDR3 is 14 residues long. Germline V lookup: CDR1 SGHTA, CDR2 FQGNSA. The V gene end was trimmed by 3 bases and the J gene end by 4 bases; junction bases not matched to a gene: 4. CDR3 residues: CASSFDRGFTEAFF. For the CDR3, the DNA is TGTGCCAGCAGCTTCGACAGGGGTTTCACTGAAGCTTTCTTT. Using reference TRBV7-2 and TRBJ1-1 for the parts outside the CDR3, the full variable domain is GAGVSQSPSNKVTEKGKDVELRCDPISGHTALYWYRQSLGQGLEFLIYFQGNSAPDKSGLPSDRFSAERTGGSVSTLTIQRTQQEDSAVYLCASSFDRGFTEAFFGQGTRLTVV.

This clone was observed at least ten times. DNA for the CDR3: TGTGCCAGTAGTATTTCCCGGGGATCCGGGGGCGGAGAGACCCAGTACTTC. Translation gives CASSISRGSGGGETQYF. This sequence joins TRBV19 and TRBJ2-5; D possibly matches TRBD1 or TRBD2 (6 bases each). V was shortened by 3 bases and J by 4 bases, with 21 bases between the two germline ends. Germline CDR1 and CDR2: LNHDA and SQIVND (reference sequence). The CDR3 loop spans 17 amino acids.

This clone was detected a few times. The chain couples TRBV19 to TRBJ1-3; D is undetermined. Germline V gene lookup returns CDR1 LNHDA and CDR2 SQIVND (reference sequence). The CDR3 runs 12 residues. The V end lost 6 bases, the J end lost 4 bases, and 7 bases lay between the germline ends. CDR3 coding DNA: TGTGCCAGTAGCCCACTGGGAAACACCATATATTTT. It translates to CASSPLGNTIYF.

This clone appeared a few times. V usage is TRBV15 and J usage is TRBJ1-2; no definite D call. Germline V gene lookup returns CDR1 LNHNV and CDR2 YYDKDF (reference sequence). V lost 8 bases and J 3 bases, leaving 16 bases between the germline ends. CDR3 size: 14 residues. CDR3 sequence (DNA): TGTGCCACCTCTCCCCGGGGTTGGGACTATGGCTACACCTTC. It translates to CATSPRGWDYGYTF.

This chain connects TRBV15 to TRBJ2-5, with TRBD1 identical over 12 bases. The CDR3 consists of 16 residues. V was clipped by 5 bases and J by 1 base; unmatched bases: 5. Germline V gene sequence: CDR1 LNHNV, CDR2 YYDKDF (reference sequence). CDR3 DNA: TGTGCCACCAGCCCAGGGACAGGGGGCTTCCAAGAGACCCAGTACTTC. This sequence encodes CATSPGTGGFQETQYF.